The 14 T cell receptor beta chains listed next were all sequenced from one sample in a study of T cells in tumors after PD-1 blockade (dated by TCRdb to between 2018 and 2021). The library came from the immunoSEQ multiplex PCR assay. TCRdb stores this immuneACCESS table with in-frame sequences only. Part of the clones is absent; in the studies checked, under half of the shortfall reflects unresolved V genes, and no reason is known for the rest. Within this sample are about 59,000 clones, with around 77% of them counted one time only. The ten largest clonotypes hold around an eighth of the sample. Explained via the paper, the time point label denotes: before anti-PD-1 therapy. Here the sequenced sample was PBMCs, taken before anti-PD-1 treatment. The receptors derive from a human donor with basal cell carcinoma.

The CDR3 loop is CASSLNGIFRTEAFF. The DNA of the CDR3 is TGTGCCAGCAGCTTAAATGGGATCTTTCGCACTGAAGCTTTCTTT. The chain recombines TRBV7-2 with TRBJ1-1; D gene ambiguous. V lost 2 bases and J 4 bases, leaving 14 bases between the germline ends. CDR3 length equals 15 residues. Germline assignment: CDR1 SGHTA and CDR2 FQGNSA.

Sample share makes this clone large. V and J are TRBV5-1 and TRBJ2-2; 8 positions match TRBD1. Losses at the gene ends were 4 bases for V and 7 bases for J; bases not matched to a gene: 6. Germline V gives CDR1 SGHRS, CDR2 YFSETQ. The CDR3 is 14 amino acids. CDR3 sequence reads: CASSGTGGHGELFF. The CDR3 region has the DNA TGCGCCAGCAGCGGTACAGGGGGTCACGGGGAGCTGTTTTTT. Full variable domain (remainder filled in from reference TRBV5-1 and TRBJ2-2): KAGVTQTPRYLIKTRGQQVTLSCSPISGHRSVSWYQQTPGQGLQFLFEYFSETQRNKGNFPGRFSGRQFSNSRSEMNVSTLELGDSALYLCASSGTGGHGELFFGEGSRLTVL.

This clone appeared a single time. J is TRBJ1-2 and V is TRBV2; 9 nucleotides match TRBD1. Germline CDR1 and CDR2: SNHLY and FYNNEI. The CDR3 is made up of 17 amino acids. After removal of 5 bases from V and 2 bases from J, the junction contained 12 bases not matched to a gene. This CDR3 reads CASSSSGTGSHNYGYTF. DNA of the CDR3: TGTGCCAGCAGTTCATCCGGGACAGGGTCCCACAACTATGGCTACACCTTC.

Concerning this clone itself: Sequence at one end of the junction differs from germline and may be a read error. Written as DNA, the CDR3 is TGTGTCAGCTCACGACTAGCGGGTAGGAATGAGCAGTTCTTC. It encodes CVSSRLAGRNEQFF. V usage is TRBV18 and J usage is TRBJ2-1, with 10 bases lining up with TRBD2. This CDR3 region has 14 residues. The germline V gene encodes CDR1 KGHSH and CDR2 LQKENI.

The genes are TRBV5-4 and TRBJ1-1; the D gene is possibly TRBD1 (6 bases). There are 16 residues in the CDR3. V shed 4 bases and J shed 0 bases, with 16 bases lying between them. Germline CDR1 is SGHNT and CDR2 is YYREEE (reference sequence). CDR3 amino acids: CASSRGGRNMNTEAFF. The CDR3 DNA is TGTGCCAGCAGCCGTGGGGGCAGAAACATGAACACTGAAGCTTTCTTT.

The V call is TRBV5-8, the J call TRBJ2-3, with TRBD1 as a possible D gene (5 bases). Trimming cost V 0 bases and J 6 bases, with 8 bases left between them. Germline loops: CDR1 SGHTS, CDR2 YDEGEE. CDR3 length: 13 amino acids. CDR3: CASSLGGEDTQYF. CDR3 bases: TGTGCCAGCAGCTTGGGGGGCGAGGATACGCAGTATTTT.

The chain combines TRBV3-1 (or the pseudogene TRBV3-2) with TRBJ2-7; the D gene is possibly TRBD1 (5 bases). The V gene lost 1 base and the J gene lost 4 bases, with 17 bases spanning the gap. This CDR3 has 16 amino acids. The germline V gene encodes CDR1 LGHDT and CDR2 YNNKEL (reference sequence). The CDR3 spells CASSQAPKGLSYEQYF. For the CDR3, the DNA is TGTGCCAGCAGCCAAGCCCCCAAGGGGTTAAGTTACGAGCAGTACTTC.

The count of this clone is one. The CDR3 DNA follows: TGTGCCAGCAGCTTGGAATTTCTAGCGGGGGGCCAAGAGACCCAGTACTTC. It specifies CASSLEFLAGGQETQYF. J is TRBJ2-5 and V is TRBV5-8; 11 bases match TRBD2. This CDR3 has 17 residues. J gave up 1 base and V 0 bases, and 5 bases lay outside the gene matches. Germline lookup yields CDR1 SGHTS and CDR2 YDEGEE.

This chain links TRBV30 with TRBJ1-1; the match to TRBD1 covers 8 bases. V lost 1 base and J lost 5; bases outside the gene matches: 3. Germline V gives CDR1 GTSNPN, CDR2 SVGIG (reference sequence). This CDR3 contains 13 residues. The CDR3 sequence: CAWSGTGGTEAFF. CDR3 coding DNA: TGTGCCTGGAGTGGAACAGGGGGAACTGAAGCTTTCTTT.

The chain is built from TRBV7-9 and TRBJ2-5; TRBD2 might be the D (6 bases). The germline V gene encodes CDR1 SEHNR and CDR2 FQNEAQ (reference sequence). V lost 4 bases and J lost 4, with 13 bases in between. CDR3 length: 14 residues. The CDR3 nucleotides read TGTGCCAGCAGCTCCGGGACTCTTGCAGAGACCCAGTACTTC. Its protein product is CASSSGTLAETQYF.

CDR3 DNA: TGTGCCAGCAGTTTATCCTCATCGGGGGTTGGTGGCTACACCTTC. This translates into CASSLSSSGVGGYTF. The chain is built from TRBV27 and TRBJ1-2, with D perhaps matching TRBD1 (5 bases). Germline CDR1 reads MNHEY; CDR2 reads SMNVEV (reference sequence). V lost 0 bases and J lost 7, with 15 bases in between. This CDR3 is built from 15 residues.

The chain is built from TRBV2 and TRBJ1-1; D remains ambiguous. Germline-derived CDR1 and CDR2 are SNHLY and FYNNEI. V was trimmed by 8 bases and J by 1 base, leaving 14 bases between them. The CDR3 is 14 amino acids. The CDR3 region is CASGVRQENTEAFF. The CDR3 nucleotides are TGTGCCAGCGGTGTGCGTCAGGAGAACACTGAAGCTTTCTTT. Full variable domain (rest looked up from reference TRBV2 and TRBJ1-1): EPEVTQTPSHQVTQMGQEVILRCVPISNHLYFYWYRQILGQKVEFLVSFYNNEISEKSEIFDDQFSVERPDGSNFTLKIRSTKLEDSAMYFCASGVRQENTEAFFGQGTRLTVV.

The V call is TRBV3-1 (or the pseudogene TRBV3-2), the J call TRBJ2-2, with 8 bases that match TRBD2. V lost 1 base, J lost 2 bases, and 3 bases stayed unmatched. The CDR3 is 16 amino acids. Looked up from germline, CDR1 is LGHDT and CDR2 is YNNKEL (reference sequence). Written as DNA, the CDR3 is TGTGCCAGCAGCCAAGCGCTAGCGGGTAACACCGGGGAGCTGTTTTTT. Translating it yields CASSQALAGNTGELFF.

The genes are TRBV7-2 and TRBJ2-6; 8 bases line up with TRBD1. The CDR3 is 18 residues long. With V trimmed by 5 bases and J by 4 bases, 13 bases remained unmatched. Germline V gives CDR1 SGHTA, CDR2 FQGNSA. CDR3 coding DNA: TGTGCCAGCAGCACTCGGACAGGGTTCATATCCGGGGCCAACGTCCTGACTTTC. It is translated as CASSTRTGFISGANVLTF.